A selection of T cell receptor beta chains follows, all from one sample in a study of cytomegalovirus exposure and HLA in healthy donors. Data came from immunoSEQ multiplex PCR; TCRdb stores just in-frame clones and leaves some out. The sample yields over 90,000 clones, 79% seen once. Sequencing used PBMCs. The receptors derive from a man aged 45 to 65 in good health and CMV-seropositive. Each CDR3 is given with its conserved first and last residue.

TRBV7-2 CASSAGGAGGREQFF
TRBV19 CASSIWGGTNRMNTEAFF
TRBV28 CASRLMQGAWNEQFF
TRBV5-8 CASSWSGTGSQKLFF
TRBV5-1 CASITGQIPNQPQHF
TRBV28 CASSSVRDRGQNF
TRBV18 CASSPFSQGHQPQHF
TRBV6-4 CASTPRAGAMDEQFF
TRBV6-1 CASTRGNQPQHF
TRBV28 CASIHRGGGRNPGFF
TRBV5-1 CASSFGQGDTIYF
TRBV5-1 CASSAGTANQETQYF
TRBV6-1 CASRTRDTISYEQYF
TRBV28 CASTFGTGGQPQHF
TRBV14 CASSQGHSGGYNEQFF
TRBV5-1 CASSLGQNRGREKLFF
TRBV28 CASHSSYEQYF
TRBV6-4 CASSDSREIEYNKQFF
TRBV11-2 CASSPGTHSGQFF
TRBV5-1 CASSLGAGNSGNTIYF
TRBV21-1 CASSINQPGLPNGGTQYF
TRBV7-6 CASSPLGQGRDTQYF
TRBV7-7 CASSLSTGGSTDTQYF
TRBV28 CASRSGAGDYNEQFF